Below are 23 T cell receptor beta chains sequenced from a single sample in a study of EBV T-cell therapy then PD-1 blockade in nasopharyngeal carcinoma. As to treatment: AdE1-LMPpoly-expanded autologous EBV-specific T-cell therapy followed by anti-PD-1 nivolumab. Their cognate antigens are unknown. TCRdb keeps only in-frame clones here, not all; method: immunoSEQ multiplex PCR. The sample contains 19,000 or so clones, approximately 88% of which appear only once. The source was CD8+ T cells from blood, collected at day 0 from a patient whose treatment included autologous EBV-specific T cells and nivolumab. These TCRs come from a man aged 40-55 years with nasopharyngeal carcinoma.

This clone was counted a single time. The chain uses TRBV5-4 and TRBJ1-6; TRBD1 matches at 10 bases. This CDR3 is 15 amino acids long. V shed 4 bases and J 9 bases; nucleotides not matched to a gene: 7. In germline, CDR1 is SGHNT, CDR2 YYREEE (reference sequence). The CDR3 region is CASSGDRGRVSPLHF. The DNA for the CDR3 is TGTGCCAGCAGCGGCGACAGGGGGCGGGTTTCACCCCTCCACTTT.

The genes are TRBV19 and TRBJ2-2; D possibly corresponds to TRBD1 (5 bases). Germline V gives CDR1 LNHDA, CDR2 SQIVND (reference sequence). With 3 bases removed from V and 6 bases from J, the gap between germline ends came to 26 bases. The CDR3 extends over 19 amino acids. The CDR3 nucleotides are TGTGCCAGTAGTATTCAGCTTTGGAACGGCAGGGCCGGGTCCGGGGAGCTGTTTTTT. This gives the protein CASSIQLWNGRAGSGELFF. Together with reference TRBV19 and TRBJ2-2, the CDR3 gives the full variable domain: DGGITQSPKYLFRKEGQNVTLSCEQNLNHDAMYWYRQDPGQGLRLIYYSQIVNDFQKGDIAEGYSVSREKKESFPLTVTSAQKNPTAFYLCASSIQLWNGRAGSGELFFGEGSRLTVL.

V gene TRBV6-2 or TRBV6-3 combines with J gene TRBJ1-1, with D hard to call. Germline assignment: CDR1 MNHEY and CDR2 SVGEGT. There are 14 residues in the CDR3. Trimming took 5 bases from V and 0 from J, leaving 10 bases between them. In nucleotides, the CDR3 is TGTGCCAGCAGTGTGACAACCTTGAACACTGAAGCTTTCTTT. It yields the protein CASSVTTLNTEAFF.

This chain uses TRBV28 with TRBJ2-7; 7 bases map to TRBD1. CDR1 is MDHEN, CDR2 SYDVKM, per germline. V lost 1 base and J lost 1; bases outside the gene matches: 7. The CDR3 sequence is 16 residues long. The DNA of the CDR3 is TGTGCCAGCAGTTTATTACAGGACAGGCCTTCCTACGAGCAGTACTTC. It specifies CASSLLQDRPSYEQYF.

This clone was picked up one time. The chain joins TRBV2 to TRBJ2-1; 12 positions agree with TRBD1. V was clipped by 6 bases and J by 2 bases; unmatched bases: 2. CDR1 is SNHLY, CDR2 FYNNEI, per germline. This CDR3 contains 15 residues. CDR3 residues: CASSGDRGPYNEQFF. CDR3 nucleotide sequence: TGTGCCAGCAGCGGGGACAGGGGGCCCTACAATGAGCAGTTCTTC.

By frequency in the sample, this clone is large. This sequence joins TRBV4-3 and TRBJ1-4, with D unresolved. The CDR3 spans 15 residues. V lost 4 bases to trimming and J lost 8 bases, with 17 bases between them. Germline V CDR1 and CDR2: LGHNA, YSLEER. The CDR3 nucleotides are TGCGCCAGCAGCCCTTCGACCCCTGAACGAGAAAAACTGTTTTTT. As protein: CASSPSTPEREKLFF.

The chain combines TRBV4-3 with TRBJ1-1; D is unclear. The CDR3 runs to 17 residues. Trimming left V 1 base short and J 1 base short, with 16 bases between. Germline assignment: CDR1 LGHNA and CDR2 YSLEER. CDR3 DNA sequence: TGCGCCAGCAGCCAAGCCCCTGGCGGGGTGGCGAACACTGAAGCTTTCTTT. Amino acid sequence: CASSQAPGGVANTEAFF.

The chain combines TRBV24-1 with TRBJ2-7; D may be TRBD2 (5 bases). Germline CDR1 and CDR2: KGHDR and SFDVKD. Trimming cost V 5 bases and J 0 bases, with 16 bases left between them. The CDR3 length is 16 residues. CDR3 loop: CATSGSRRVSSYEQYF. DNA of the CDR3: TGTGCCACCAGTGGTTCGAGGCGGGTGAGCTCCTACGAGCAGTACTTC.

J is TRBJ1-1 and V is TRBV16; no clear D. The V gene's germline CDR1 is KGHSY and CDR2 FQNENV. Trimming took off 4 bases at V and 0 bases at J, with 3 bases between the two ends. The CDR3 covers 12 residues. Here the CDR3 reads CASSPMNTEAFF. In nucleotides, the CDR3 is TGTGCCAGCAGCCCAATGAACACTGAAGCTTTCTTT.

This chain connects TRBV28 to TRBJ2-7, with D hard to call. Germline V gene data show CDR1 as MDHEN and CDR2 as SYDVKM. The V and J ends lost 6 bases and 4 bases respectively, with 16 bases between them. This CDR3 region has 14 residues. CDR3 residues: CASSSGLGIYEQYF. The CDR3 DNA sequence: TGTGCCAGCAGCTCCGGCCTTGGGATATACGAGCAGTACTTC.

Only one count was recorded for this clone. The CDR3: CASSFGGHEQYF. CDR3 bases: TGTGCCAGCAGCTTCGGCGGTCACGAGCAGTACTTC. V gene TRBV5-4 combines with J gene TRBJ2-7; D uncertain. With 2 bases removed from V and 5 bases from J, the gap between germline ends came to 8 bases. Looked up from germline, CDR1 is SGHNT and CDR2 is YYREEE (reference sequence). The CDR3 has 12 residues.

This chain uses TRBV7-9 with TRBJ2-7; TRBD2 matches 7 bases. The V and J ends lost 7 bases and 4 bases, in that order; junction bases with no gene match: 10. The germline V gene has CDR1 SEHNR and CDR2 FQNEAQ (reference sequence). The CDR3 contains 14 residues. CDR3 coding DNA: TGTGCCAGCACCCATCGTCGGGGAGGGTACGAGCAGTACTTC. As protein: CASTHRRGGYEQYF.

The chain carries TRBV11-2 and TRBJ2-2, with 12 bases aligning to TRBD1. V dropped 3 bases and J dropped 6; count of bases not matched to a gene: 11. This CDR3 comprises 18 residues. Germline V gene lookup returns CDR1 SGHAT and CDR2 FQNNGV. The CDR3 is CASSFPGTGGARPGELFF. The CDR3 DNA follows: TGTGCCAGCAGCTTTCCTGGGACAGGGGGCGCAAGGCCCGGGGAGCTGTTTTTT.

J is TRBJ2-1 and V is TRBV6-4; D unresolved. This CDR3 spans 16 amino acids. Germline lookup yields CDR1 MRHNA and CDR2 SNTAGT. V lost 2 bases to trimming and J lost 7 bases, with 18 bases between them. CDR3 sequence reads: CASSDTSAGGWNEQFF. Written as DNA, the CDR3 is TGTGCCAGCAGTGACACATCTGCTGGCGGTTGGAATGAGCAGTTCTTC.

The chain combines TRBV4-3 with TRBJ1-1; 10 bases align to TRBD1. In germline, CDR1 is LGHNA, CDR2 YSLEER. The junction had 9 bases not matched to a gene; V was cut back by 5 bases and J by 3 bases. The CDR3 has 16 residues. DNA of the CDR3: TGCGCCAGCAGCGAACGGGAGACAGGGGGCTACACTGAAGCTTTCTTT. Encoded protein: CASSERETGGYTEAFF.

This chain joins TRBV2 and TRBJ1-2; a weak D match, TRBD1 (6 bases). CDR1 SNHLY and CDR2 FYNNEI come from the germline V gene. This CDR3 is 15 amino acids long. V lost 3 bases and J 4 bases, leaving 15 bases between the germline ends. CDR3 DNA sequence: TGTGCCAGCAGTGAGGGGAGACAGGTCCCCTATGGCTACACCTTC. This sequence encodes CASSEGRQVPYGYTF.

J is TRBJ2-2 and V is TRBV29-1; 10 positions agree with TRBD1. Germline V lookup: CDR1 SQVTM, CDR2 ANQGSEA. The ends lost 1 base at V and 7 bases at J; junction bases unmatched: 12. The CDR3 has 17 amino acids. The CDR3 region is CSVEGLGRQGAGGELFF. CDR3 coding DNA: TGCAGCGTTGAAGGTTTGGGTCGACAGGGGGCCGGCGGGGAGCTGTTTTTT.

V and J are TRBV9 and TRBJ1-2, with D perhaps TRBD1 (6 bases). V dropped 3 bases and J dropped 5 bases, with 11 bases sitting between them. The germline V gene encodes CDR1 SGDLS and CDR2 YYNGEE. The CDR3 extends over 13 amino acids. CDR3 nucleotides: TGTGCCAGCAGCGCCCACAGGGCGTATGGCTACACCTTC. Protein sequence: CASSAHRAYGYTF.

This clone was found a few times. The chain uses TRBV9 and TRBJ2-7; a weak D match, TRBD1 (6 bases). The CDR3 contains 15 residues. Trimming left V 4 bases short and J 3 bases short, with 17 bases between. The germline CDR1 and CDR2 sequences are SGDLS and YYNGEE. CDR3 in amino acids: CASSPNRVPYYEQYF. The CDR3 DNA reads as TGTGCCAGCAGCCCCAACAGGGTTCCCTACTACGAGCAGTACTTC. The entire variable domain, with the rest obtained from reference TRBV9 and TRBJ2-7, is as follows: DSGVTQTPKHLITATGQRVTLRCSPRSGDLSVYWYQQSLDQGLQFLIQYYNGEERAKGNILERFSAQQFPDLHSELNLSSLELGDSALYFCASSPNRVPYYEQYFGPGTRLTVT.

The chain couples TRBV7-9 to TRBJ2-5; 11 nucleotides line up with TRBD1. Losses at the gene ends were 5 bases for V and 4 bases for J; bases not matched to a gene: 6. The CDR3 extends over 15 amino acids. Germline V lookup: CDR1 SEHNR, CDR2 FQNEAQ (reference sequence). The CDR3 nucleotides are TGTGCCAGCAGCACCGGGACAGGGGGGAGAGAGACCCAGTACTTC. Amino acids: CASSTGTGGRETQYF.

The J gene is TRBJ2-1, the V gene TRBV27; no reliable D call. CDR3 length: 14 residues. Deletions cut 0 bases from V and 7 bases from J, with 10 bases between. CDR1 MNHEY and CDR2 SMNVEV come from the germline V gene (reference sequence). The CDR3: CASSLSRSRNEQFF. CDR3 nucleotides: TGTGCCAGCAGTTTATCGCGGTCGAGGAATGAGCAGTTCTTC.

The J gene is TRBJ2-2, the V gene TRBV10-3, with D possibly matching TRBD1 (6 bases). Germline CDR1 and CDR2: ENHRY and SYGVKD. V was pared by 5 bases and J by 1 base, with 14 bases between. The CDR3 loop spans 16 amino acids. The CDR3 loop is CAISWGVTGNTGELFF. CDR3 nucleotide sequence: TGTGCCATCAGTTGGGGAGTGACAGGGAACACCGGGGAGCTGTTTTTT.

The CDR3 DNA is TGTGCCAGCAGCACGCCCTCACGCCGGGGTAGAGCTTTCTTT. This translates into CASSTPSRRGRAFF. V usage is TRBV13 and J usage is TRBJ1-1, with D unclear. V shed 5 bases and J shed 10 bases, with 20 bases lying between them. Germline V gene data show CDR1 as PRHDT and CDR2 as FYEKMQ (reference sequence). The CDR3 runs to 14 residues.